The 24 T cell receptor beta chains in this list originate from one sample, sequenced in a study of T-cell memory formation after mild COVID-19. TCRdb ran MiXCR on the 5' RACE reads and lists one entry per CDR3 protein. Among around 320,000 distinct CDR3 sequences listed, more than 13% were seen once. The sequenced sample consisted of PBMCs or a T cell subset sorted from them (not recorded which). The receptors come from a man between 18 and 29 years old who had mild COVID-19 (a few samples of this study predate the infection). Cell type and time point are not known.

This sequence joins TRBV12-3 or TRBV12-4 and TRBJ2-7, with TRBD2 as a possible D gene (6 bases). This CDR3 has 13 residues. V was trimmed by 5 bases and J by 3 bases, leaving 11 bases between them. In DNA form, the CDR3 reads TGTGCCAGCAGTATTGGACTAAGCTACGAGCAGTACTTC. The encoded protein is CASSIGLSYEQYF.

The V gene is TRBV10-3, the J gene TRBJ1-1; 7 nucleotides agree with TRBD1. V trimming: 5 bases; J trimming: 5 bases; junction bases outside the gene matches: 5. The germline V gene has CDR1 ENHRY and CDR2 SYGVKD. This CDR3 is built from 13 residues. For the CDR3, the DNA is TGTGCCATCAGTTCCACAGGGGTTACTGAAGCTTTCTTT. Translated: CAISSTGVTEAFF.

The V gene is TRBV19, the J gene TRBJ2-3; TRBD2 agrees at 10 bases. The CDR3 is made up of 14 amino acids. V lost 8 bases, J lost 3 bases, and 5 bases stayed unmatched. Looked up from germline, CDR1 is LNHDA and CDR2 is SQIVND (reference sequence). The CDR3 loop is CASAERGGTDTQYF. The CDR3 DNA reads TGTGCCAGTGCCGAGCGGGGGGGGACAGATACGCAGTATTTT.

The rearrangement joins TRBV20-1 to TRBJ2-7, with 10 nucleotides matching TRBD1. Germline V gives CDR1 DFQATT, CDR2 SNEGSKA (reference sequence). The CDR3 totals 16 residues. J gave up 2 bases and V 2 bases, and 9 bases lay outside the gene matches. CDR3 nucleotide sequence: TGCAGTGCTAGAAGGGTTGTTGGACAGGGGGCCTACGAGCAGTACTTC. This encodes CSARRVVGQGAYEQYF.

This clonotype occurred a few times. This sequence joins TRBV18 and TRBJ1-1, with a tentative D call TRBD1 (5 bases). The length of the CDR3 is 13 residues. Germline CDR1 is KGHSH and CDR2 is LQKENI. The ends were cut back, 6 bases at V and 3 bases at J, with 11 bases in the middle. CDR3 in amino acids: CASSGTLDTEAFF. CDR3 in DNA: TGTGCCAGCTCGGGGACGTTGGACACTGAAGCTTTCTTT.

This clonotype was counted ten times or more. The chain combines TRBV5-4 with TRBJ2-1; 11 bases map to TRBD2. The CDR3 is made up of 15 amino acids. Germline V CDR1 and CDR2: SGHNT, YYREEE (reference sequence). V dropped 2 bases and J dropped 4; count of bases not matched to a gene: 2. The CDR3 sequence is CASSLVAGGYNEQFF. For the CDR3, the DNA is TGTGCCAGCAGCTTAGTAGCGGGGGGGTACAATGAGCAGTTCTTC.

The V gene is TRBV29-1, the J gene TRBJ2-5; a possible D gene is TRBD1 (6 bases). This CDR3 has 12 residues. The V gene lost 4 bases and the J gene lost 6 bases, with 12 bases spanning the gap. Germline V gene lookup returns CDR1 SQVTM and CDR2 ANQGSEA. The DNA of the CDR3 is TGCAGCGTTGGAGGGGGAGCGAAGACCCAGTACTTC. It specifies CSVGGGAKTQYF.

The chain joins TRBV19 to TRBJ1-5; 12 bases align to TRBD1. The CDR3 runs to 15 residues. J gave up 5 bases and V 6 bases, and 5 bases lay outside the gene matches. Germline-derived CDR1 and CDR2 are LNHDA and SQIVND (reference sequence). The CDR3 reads CASRPGQGADQPQHF. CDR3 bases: TGTGCCAGTAGACCGGGACAGGGGGCAGATCAGCCCCAGCATTTT.

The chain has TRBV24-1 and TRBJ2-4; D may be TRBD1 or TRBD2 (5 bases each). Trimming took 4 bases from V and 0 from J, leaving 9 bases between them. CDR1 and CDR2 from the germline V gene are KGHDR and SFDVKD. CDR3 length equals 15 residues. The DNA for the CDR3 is TGTGCCACCAGTGAGGGAGACAGAGCCAAAAACATTCAGTACTTC. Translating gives CATSEGDRAKNIQYF.

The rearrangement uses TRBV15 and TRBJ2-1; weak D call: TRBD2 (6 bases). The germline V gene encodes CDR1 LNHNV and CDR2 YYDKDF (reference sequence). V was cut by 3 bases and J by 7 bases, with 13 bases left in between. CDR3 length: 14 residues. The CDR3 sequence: CATSRVKRGNEQFF. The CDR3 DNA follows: TGTGCCACCAGCAGGGTTAAACGGGGGAATGAGCAGTTCTTC. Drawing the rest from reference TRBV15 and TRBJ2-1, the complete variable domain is DAMVIQNPRYQVTQFGKPVTLSCSQTLNHNVMYWYQQKSSQAPKLLFHYYDKDFNNEADTPDNFQSRRPNTSFCFLDIRSPGLGDTAMYLCATSRVKRGNEQFFGPGTRLTVL.

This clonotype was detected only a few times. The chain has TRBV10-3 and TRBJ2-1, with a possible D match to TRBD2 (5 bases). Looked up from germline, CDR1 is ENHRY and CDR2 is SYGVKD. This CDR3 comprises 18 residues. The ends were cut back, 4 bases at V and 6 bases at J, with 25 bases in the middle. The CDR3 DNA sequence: TGTGCCATCAGTGTAGTCGAGGGCGGCGGTACCTGGGGCAATGAGCAGTTCTTC. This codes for CAISVVEGGGTWGNEQFF.

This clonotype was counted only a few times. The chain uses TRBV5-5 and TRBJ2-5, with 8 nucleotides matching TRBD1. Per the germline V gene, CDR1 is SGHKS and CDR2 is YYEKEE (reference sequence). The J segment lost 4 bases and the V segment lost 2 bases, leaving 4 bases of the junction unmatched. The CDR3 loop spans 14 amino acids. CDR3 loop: CASSFRGPGETQYF. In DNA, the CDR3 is TGTGCCAGCAGCTTCAGGGGGCCGGGAGAGACCCAGTACTTC.

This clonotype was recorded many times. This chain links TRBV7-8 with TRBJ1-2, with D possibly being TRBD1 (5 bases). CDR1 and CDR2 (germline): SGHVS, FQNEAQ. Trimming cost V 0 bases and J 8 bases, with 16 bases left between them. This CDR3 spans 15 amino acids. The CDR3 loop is CASSLAAGPAGGYTF. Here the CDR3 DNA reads TGTGCCAGCAGCTTAGCCGCGGGGCCGGCGGGGGGCTACACCTTC.

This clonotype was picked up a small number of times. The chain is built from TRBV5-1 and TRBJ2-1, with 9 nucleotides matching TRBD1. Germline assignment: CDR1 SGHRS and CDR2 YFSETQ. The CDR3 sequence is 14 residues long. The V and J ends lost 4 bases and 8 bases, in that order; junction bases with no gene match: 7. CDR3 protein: CASSPGQGPDEQFF. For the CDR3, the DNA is TGCGCCAGCAGCCCAGGACAGGGGCCGGATGAGCAGTTCTTC.

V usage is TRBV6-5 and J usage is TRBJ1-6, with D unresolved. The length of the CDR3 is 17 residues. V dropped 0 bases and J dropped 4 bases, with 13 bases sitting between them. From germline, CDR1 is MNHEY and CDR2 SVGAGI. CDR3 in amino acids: CASSYSISASYNSPLHF. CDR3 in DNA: TGTGCCAGCAGTTACTCGATATCAGCTTCTTATAATTCACCCCTCCACTTT.

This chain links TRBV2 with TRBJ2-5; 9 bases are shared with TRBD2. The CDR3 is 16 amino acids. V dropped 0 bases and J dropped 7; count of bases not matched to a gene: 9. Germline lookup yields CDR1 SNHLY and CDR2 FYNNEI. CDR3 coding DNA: TGTGCCAGCAGTGAAGCTAGCGGGGGCCCCAAGGTGACCCAGTACTTC. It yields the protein CASSEASGGPKVTQYF.

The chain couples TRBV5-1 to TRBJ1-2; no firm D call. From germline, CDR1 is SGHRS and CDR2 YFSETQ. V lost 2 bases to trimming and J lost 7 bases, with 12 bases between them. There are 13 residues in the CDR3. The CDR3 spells CASSFSEGFGYTF. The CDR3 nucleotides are TGCGCCAGCAGCTTCTCGGAGGGCTTTGGCTACACCTTC.

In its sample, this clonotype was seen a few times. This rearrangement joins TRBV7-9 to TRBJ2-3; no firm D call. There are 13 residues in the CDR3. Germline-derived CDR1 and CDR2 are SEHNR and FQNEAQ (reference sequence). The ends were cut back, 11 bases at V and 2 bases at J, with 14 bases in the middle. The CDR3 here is CAGQTGHTDTQYF. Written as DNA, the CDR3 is TGTGCCGGCCAGACCGGCCACACAGATACGCAGTATTTT.

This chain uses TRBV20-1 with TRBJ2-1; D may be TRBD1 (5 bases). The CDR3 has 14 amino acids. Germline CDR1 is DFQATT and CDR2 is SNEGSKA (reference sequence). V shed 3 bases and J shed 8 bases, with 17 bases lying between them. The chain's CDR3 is CSARGQGRRDEQFF. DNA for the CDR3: TGCAGTGCTAGGGGGCAGGGCCGTAGGGATGAGCAGTTCTTC.

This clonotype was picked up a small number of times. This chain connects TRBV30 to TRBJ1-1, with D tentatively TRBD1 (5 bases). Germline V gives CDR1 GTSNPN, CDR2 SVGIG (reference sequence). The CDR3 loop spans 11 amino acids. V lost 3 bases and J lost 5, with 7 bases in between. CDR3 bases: TGTGCCTGGAGCGACAGAACTGAAGCTTTCTTT. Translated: CAWSDRTEAFF.

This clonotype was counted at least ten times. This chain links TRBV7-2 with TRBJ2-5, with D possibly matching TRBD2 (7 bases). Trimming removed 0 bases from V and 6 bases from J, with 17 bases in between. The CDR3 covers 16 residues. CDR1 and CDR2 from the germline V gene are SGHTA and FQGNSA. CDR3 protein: CASSLAPRGAVKTQYF. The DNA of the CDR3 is TGTGCCAGCAGCTTAGCGCCCCGGGGGGCCGTCAAGACCCAGTACTTC.

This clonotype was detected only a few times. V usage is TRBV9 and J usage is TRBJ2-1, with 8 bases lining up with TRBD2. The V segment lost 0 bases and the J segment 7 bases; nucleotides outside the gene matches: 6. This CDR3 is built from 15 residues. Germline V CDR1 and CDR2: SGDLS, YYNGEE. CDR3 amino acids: CASSVEGGGTNEQFF. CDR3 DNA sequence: TGTGCCAGCAGCGTAGAAGGCGGGGGGACTAATGAGCAGTTCTTC.

The CDR3 DNA is TGTGCCAGCAGCCTTCGGGACAGGGGGAATAATGAGCAGTTCTTC. This sequence encodes CASSLRDRGNNEQFF. The chain links TRBV4-2 to TRBJ2-1; TRBD1 matches 11 bases. This CDR3 has 15 residues. Germline V gene lookup returns CDR1 LGHNA and CDR2 YNFKEQ. V was pared by 4 bases and J by 7 bases, with 6 bases of the junction left unmatched.

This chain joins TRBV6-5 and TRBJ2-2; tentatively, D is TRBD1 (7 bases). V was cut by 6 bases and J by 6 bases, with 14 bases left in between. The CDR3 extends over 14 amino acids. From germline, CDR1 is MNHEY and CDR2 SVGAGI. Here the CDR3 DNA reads TGTGCCAGCAGAGAGGGGGCGGGGTCCGGGGAGCTGTTTTTT. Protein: CASREGAGSGELFF.